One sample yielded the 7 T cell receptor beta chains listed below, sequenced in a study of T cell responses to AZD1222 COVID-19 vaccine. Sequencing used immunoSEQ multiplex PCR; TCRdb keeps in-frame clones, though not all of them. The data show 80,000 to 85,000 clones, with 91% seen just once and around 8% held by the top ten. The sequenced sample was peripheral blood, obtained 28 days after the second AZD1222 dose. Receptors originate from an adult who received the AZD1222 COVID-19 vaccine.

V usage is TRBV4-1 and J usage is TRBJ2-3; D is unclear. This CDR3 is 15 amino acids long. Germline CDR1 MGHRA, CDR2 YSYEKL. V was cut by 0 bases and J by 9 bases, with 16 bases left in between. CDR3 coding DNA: TGCGCCAGCAGCCAAGAGGGGTCCACCGTTGGGACGCAGTATTTT. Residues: CASSQEGSTVGTQYF.

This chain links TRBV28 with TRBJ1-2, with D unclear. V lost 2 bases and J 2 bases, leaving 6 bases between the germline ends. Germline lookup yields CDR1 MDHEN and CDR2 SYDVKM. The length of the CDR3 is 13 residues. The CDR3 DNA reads TGTGCCAGCAGTTTACTAGACAACTATGGCTACACCTTC. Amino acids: CASSLLDNYGYTF.

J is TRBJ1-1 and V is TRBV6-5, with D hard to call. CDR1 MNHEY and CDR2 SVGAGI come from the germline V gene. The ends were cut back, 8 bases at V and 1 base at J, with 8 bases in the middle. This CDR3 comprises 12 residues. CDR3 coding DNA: TGTGCCAGCCTGAGAGAGAACACTGAAGCTTTCTTT. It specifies CASLRENTEAFF.

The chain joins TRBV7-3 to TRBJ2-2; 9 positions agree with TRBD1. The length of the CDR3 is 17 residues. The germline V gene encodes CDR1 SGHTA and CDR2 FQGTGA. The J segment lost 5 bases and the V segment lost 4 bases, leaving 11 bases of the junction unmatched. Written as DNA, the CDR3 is TGTGCCAGCAGCTCTCGCCCCGGACAGGGGTGGACCGGGGAGCTGTTTTTT. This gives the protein CASSSRPGQGWTGELFF.

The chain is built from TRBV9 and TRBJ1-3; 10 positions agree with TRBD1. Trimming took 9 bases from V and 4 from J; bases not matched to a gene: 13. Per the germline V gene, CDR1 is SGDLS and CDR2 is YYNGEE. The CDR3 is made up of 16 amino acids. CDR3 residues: CATSRRDRGTGNTIYF. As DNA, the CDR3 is TGTGCCACCTCTAGAAGGGACAGGGGAACCGGAAACACCATATATTTT.

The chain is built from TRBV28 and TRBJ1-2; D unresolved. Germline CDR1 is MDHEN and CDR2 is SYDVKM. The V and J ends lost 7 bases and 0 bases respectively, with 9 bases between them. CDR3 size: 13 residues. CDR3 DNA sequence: TGTGCCAGCAAGGCGAGGTCTAACTATGGCTACACCTTC. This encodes CASKARSNYGYTF.

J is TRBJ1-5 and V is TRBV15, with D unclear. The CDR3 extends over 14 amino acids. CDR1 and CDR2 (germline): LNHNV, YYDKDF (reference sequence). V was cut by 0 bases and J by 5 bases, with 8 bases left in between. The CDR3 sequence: CATSREWGYQPQHF. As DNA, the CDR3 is TGTGCCACCAGCAGAGAGTGGGGATATCAGCCCCAGCATTTT.